The rows below give T cell receptor beta chains drawn from one sample of a study of blood T cell repertoires in COVID-19. Profiling relied on immunoSEQ multiplex PCR, and the TCRdb table lists in-frame clones only, not all of them. The data contain 90,000 to 120,000 clones, roughly 90% of them seen just once; the ten biggest clones take up nearly 5%. The sequenced material came from peripheral blood. The receptors here all came from a middle-aged man with active or convalescent COVID-19. CDR3s include the opening cysteine and the closing phenylalanine or tryptophan. The D gene is left open where the match is weak. A row's size may be missing; if present it is once, few, many or a size class.

-,TRBJ1-2,TRBV12-3/TRBV12-4,-,CASSRQERNGYTF,TGTGCCAGCAGCCGGCAAGAGCGGAATGGCTACACCTTC
-,TRBJ2-2,TRBV11-3,TRBD2,CASSLGTRGTGELFF,TGTGCCAGCAGCTTGGGGACTAGGGGCACCGGGGAGCTGTTTTTT
-,TRBJ1-4,TRBV19,-,CASSPGGNEKLFF,TGTGCCAGTAGCCCCGGAGGGAATGAAAAACTGTTTTTT
few,TRBJ1-1,TRBV25-1,-,CASSPMNTEAFF,TGTGCCAGCAGCCCTATGAACACTGAAGCTTTCTTT
few,TRBJ2-7,TRBV18,TRBD1,CASSHRDRGVEQYF,TGTGCCAGCTCACACCGGGACAGGGGTGTCGAGCAGTACTTC
-,TRBJ1-6,TRBV5-1,-,CASSQGAGPNSPLHF,TGCGCCAGCAGTCAAGGGGCAGGGCCTAATTCACCCCTCCACTTT
-,TRBJ1-2,TRBV27,TRBD1,CASSLLGDRGPSNYGYTF,TGTGCCAGCAGTTTATTGGGGGACAGGGGACCTTCTAACTATGGCTACACCTTC
few,TRBJ1-2,TRBV29-1,-,CSWGGGGGYTF,TGCAGCTGGGGGGGAGGAGGCGGCTACACCTTC
-,TRBJ1-2,TRBV28,-,CASSLTGLRNYGYTF,TGTGCCAGCAGTTTAACAGGTTTGAGAAACTATGGCTACACCTTC
-,TRBJ2-7,TRBV10-3,TRBD2,CAISEMAGAYEQYF,TGTGCCATCAGTGAGATGGCGGGAGCCTACGAGCAGTACTTC
-,TRBJ2-1,TRBV30,TRBD1,CAWGRQGLGEQFF,TGTGCCTGGGGCCGACAGGGCCTGGGTGAGCAGTTCTTC
-,TRBJ1-3,TRBV6-5,-,CASSYSRWGPGNTIYF,TGTGCCAGCAGTTACTCGCGCTGGGGGCCTGGAAACACCATATATTTT
-,TRBJ2-1,TRBV7-2,-,CASSSTGVGEQFF,TGTGCCAGCAGCTCCACCGGGGTCGGTGAGCAGTTCTTC
-,TRBJ2-7,TRBV5-4,-,CASSLQQTHEQYF,TGTGCCAGCAGCTTACAACAGACCCACGAGCAGTACTTC
once,TRBJ1-2,TRBV7-2,-,CASSLGTGWYGYTF,TGTGCCAGCAGCTTAGGCACAGGTTGGTATGGCTACACCTTC
-,TRBJ2-1,TRBV24-1,TRBD2,CATSEMGLAGNNEQFF,TGTGCCACCAGTGAAATGGGACTAGCGGGAAACAATGAGCAGTTCTTC
-,TRBJ1-4,TRBV2,-,CASSETGMNEKLFF,TGTGCCAGCAGTGAAACAGGGATGAATGAAAAACTGTTTTTT
once,TRBJ2-7,TRBV28,-,CASGTRQYEQYF,TGTGCCAGCGGCACACGTCAATACGAGCAGTACTTC
-,TRBJ1-6,TRBV7-2,-,CASGPTHNSPLHF,TGTGCCAGCGGCCCGACACATAATTCACCCCTCCACTTT
-,TRBJ1-2,TRBV4-1,TRBD1,CASSQVQGANGYTF,TGCGCCAGCAGCCAAGTTCAGGGGGCGAATGGCTACACCTTC
-,TRBJ2-7,TRBV7-9,-,CASSLVRAGYEQYF,TGTGCCAGCAGCTTAGTGAGGGCCGGGTACGAGCAGTACTTC
-,TRBJ1-1,TRBV4-1,-,CASSQVLQDTEAFF,TGCGCCAGCAGCCAAGTTTTGCAGGACACTGAAGCTTTCTTT
-,TRBJ1-2,TRBV12-3/TRBV12-4,TRBD1,CASSFDRGNGYTF,TGTGCCAGCAGTTTTGACAGGGGAAATGGCTACACCTTC
-,TRBJ1-6,TRBV10-3,-,CAISESGIPNSPLHF,TGTGCCATCAGTGAGTCCGGGATTCCGAATTCACCCCTCCACTTT